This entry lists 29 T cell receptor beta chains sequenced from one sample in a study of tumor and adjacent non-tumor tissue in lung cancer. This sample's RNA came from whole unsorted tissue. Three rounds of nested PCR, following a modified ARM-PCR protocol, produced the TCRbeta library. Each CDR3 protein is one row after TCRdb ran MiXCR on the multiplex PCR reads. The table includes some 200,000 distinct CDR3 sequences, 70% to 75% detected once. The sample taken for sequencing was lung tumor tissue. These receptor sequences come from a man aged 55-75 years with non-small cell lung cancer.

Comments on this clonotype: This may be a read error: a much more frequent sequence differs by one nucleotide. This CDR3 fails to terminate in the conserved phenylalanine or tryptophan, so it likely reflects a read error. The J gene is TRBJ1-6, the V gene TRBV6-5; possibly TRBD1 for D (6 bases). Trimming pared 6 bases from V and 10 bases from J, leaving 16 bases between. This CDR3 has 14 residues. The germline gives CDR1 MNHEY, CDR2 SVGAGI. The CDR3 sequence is CASRPHGGASPLHY. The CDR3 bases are TGTGCCAGCAGGCCCCATGGGGGGGCATCACCCCTCCACTAT.

The CDR3 is CSARVPGPQPPETQYF. As DNA, the CDR3 is TGCAGTGCTAGAGTGCCGGGACCCCAGCCACCGGAGACCCAGTACTTC. The chain carries TRBV20-1 and TRBJ2-5; either TRBD1 or TRBD2 may supply D (5 bases each). Germline CDR1 and CDR2: DFQATT and SNEGSKA (reference sequence). The germline V and J ends were trimmed by 1 base and 5 bases, with 20 bases remaining between them. The CDR3 sequence is 16 residues long.

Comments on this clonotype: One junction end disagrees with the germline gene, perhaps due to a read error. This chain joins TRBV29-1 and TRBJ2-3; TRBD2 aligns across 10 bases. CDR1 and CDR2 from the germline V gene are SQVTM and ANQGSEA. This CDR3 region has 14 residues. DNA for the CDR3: TGCAGCGACAGGGGAGCGGGGGGGCGGGATACTCAGTATTTT. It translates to CSDRGAGGRDTQYF.

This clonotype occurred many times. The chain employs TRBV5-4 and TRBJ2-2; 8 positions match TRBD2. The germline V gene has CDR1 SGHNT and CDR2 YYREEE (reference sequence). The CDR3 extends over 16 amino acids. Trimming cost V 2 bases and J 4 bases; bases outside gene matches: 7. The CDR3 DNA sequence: TGTGCCAGCAGCTTTCGGGCGGGGGGAAGCACCGGGGAGCTGTTTTTT. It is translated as CASSFRAGGSTGELFF.

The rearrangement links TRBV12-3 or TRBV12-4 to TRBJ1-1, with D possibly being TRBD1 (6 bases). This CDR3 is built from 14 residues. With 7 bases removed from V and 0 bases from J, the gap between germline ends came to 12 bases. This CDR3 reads CASIRTDLNTEAFF. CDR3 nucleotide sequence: TGTGCCAGCATTCGGACAGACCTGAACACTGAAGCTTTCTTT.

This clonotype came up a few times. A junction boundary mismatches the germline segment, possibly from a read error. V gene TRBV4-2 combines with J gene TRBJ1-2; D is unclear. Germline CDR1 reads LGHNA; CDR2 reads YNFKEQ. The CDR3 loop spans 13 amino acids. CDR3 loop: CASNQDLGYGYTF. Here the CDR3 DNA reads TGTGCCAGCAACCAAGATCTGGGGTATGGCTACACCTTC.

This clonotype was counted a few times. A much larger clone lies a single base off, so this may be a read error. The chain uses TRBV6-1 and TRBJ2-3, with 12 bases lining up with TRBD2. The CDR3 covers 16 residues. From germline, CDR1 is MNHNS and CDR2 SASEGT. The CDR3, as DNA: TGTGCCAGCATCCCTCTAGCGGGGGGGGGCAAAGATACGCGGTATTTT. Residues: CASIPLAGGGKDTRYF.

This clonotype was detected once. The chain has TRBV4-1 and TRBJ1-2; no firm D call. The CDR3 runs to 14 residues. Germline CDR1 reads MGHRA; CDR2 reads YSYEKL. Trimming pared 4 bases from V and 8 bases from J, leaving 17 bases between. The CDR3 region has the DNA TGCGCCAGCAGCCCGGATGGCACGTCTTTCGGCTACACCTTC. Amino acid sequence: CASSPDGTSFGYTF.

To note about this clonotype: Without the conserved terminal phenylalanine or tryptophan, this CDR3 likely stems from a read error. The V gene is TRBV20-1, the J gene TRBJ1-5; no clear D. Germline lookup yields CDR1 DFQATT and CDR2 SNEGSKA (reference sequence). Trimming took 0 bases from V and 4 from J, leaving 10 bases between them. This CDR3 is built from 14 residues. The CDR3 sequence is CSARDGQENQPQHL. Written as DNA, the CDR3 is TGCAGTGCTAGAGATGGGCAGGAGAATCAGCCCCAGCATCTT.

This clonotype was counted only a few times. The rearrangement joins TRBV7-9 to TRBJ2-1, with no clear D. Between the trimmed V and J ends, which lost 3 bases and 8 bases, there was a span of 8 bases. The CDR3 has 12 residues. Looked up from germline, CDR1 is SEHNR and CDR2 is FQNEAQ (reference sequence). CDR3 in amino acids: CASSFTPHEQFF. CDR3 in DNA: TGTGCCAGCAGCTTCACCCCGCATGAGCAGTTCTTC.

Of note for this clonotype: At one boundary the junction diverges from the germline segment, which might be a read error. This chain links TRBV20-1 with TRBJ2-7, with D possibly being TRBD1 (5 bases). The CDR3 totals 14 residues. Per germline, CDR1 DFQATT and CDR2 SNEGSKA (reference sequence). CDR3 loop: CSGPAGAKGYEQHF. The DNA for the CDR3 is TGCAGTGGCCCGGCCGGCGCCAAGGGGTACGAGCAGCACTTC.

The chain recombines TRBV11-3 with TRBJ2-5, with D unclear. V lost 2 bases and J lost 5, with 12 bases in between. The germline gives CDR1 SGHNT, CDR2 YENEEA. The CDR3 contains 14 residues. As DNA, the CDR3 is TGTGCCAGCAGCTTACATGACACTACTGAGACCCAGTACTTC. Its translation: CASSLHDTTETQYF.

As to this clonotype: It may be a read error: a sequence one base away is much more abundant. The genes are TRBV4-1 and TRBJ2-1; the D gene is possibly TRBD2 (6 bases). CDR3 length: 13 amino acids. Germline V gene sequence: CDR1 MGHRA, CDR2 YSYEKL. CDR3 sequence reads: CACRKEGNNEQFF. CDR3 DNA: TGCGCCTGCAGAAAGGAGGGGAACAATGAGCAGTTCTTC.

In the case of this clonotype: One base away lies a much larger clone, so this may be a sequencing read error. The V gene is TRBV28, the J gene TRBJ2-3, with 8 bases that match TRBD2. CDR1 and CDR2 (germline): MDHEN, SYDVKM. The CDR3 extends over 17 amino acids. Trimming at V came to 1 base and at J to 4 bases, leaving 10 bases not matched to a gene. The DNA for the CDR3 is TGTGCCAGCAGTTTATCTTGGGCGGGGGGTATACCAGATACGCAGTATTTT. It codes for CASSLSWAGGIPDTQYF.

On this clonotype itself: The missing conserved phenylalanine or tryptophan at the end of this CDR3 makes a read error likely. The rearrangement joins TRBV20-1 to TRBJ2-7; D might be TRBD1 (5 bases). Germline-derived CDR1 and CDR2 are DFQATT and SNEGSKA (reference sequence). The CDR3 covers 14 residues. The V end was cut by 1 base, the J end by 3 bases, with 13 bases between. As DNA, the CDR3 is TGCAGTGCTAGAGGCCCCTCAGGGATCTACGAGCAGTACCTC. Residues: CSARGPSGIYEQYL.

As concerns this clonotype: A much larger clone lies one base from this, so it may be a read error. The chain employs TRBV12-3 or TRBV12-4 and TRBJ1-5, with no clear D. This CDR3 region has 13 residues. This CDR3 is CANSFSGNQPQHF. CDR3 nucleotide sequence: TGTGCCAACAGTTTTTCCGGCAATCAGCCCCAGCATTTT.

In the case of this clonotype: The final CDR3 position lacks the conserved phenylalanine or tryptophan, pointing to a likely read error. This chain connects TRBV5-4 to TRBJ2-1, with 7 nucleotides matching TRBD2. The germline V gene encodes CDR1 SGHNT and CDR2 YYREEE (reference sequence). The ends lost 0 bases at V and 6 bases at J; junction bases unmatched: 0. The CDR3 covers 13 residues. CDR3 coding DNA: TGTGCCAGCAGCTTGGGACTAGCCAATGAGCAGTTCTTG. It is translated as CASSLGLANEQFL.

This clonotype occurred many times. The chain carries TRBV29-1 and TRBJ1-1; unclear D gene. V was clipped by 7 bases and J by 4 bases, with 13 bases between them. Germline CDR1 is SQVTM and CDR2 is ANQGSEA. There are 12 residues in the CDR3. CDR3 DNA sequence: TGCAGCGACGTCGGGTGGTCCACTGAAGCTTTCTTT. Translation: CSDVGWSTEAFF. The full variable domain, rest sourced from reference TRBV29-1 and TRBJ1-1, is SAVISQKPSRDICQRGTSLTIQCQVDSQVTMMFWYRQQPGQSLTLIATANQGSEATYESGFVIDKFPISRPNLTFSTLTVSNMSPEDSSIYLCSDVGWSTEAFFGQGTRLTVV.

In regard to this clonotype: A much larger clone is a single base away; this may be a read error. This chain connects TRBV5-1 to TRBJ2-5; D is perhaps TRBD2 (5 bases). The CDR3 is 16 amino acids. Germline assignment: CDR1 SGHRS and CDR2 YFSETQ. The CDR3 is CASSLGTSFAQDTQYF. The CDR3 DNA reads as TGCGCCAGCAGCTTGGGAACTAGTTTTGCCCAAGATACCCAGTACTTC.

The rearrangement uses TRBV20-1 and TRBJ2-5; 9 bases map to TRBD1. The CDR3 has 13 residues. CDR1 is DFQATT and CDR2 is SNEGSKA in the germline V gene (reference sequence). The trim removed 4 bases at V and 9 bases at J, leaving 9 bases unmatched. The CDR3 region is CSAMSPTGGPQYF. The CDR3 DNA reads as TGCAGTGCTATGTCGCCGACAGGGGGTCCCCAGTACTTC.

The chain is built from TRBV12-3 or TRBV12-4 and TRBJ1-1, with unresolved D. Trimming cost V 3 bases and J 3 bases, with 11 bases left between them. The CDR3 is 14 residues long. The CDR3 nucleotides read TGTGCCAGCAGTTTTTTTAGGGCGGACACTGAAGCTTTCTTT. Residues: CASSFFRADTEAFF.

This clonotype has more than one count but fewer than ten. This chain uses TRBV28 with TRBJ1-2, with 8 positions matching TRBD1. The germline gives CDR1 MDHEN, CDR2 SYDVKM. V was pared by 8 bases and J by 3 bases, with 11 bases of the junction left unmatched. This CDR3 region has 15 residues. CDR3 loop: CASAGQANSHYGYTF. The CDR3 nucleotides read TGTGCCAGCGCGGGACAGGCAAACTCTCACTATGGCTACACCTTC.

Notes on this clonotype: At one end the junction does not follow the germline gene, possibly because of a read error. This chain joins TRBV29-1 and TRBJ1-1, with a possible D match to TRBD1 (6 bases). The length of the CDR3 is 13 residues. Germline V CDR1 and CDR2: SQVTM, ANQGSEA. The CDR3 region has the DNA TGCAGCGTCAGGGGCGATGGTAACACTGAAGCTATCTTT. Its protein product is CSVRGDGNTEAIF.

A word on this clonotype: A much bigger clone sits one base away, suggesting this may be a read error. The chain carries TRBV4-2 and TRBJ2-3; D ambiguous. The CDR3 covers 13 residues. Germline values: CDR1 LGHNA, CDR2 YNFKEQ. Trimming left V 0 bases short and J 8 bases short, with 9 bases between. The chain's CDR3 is CASSQDRLGTQYF. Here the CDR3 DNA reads TGTGCCAGCAGCCAAGATCGATTAGGTACGCAGTATTTT.

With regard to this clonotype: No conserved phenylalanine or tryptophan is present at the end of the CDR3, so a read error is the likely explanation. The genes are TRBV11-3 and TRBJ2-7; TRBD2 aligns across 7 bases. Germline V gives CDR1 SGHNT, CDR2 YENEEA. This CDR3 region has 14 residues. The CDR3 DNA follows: TGTGACAGCAGCTTAACGGGGGGATCCCACGAGCAGTACATC. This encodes CDSSLTGGSHEQYI.

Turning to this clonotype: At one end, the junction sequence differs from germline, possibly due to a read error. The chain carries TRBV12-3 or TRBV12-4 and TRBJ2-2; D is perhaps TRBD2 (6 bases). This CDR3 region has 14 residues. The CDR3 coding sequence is TGTGCCAGCTTGGCGGGACTTAACACCCGGGAGCTGTTTTTT. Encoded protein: CASLAGLNTRELFF.

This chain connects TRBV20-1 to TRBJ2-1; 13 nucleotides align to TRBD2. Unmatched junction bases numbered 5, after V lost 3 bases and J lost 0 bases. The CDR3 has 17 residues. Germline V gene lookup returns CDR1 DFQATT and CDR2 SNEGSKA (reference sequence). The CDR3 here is CSASGTSGASSYNEQFF. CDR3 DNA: TGCAGTGCTAGCGGGACTAGCGGGGCAAGCTCCTACAATGAGCAGTTCTTC.

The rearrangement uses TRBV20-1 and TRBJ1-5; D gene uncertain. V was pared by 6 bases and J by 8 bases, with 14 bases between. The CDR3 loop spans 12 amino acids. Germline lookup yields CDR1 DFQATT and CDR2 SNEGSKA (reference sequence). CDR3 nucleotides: TGCAGTGCAAGTCGACGTAGGGAGCCCCAGCATTTT. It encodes CSASRRREPQHF.

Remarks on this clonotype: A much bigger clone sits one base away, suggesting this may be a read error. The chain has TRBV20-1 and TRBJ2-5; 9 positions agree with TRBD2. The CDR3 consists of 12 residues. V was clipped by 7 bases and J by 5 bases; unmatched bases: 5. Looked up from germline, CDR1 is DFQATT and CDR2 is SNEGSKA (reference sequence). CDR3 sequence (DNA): TGCAGTGGGCAGACTAGCGGCGAGACCCAGTACTTC. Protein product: CSGQTSGETQYF.